The 31 T cell receptor beta chains in this list originate from one sample, sequenced in a study of blood T cell repertoires in COVID-19. Here immunoSEQ multiplex PCR was the method, and the copy in TCRdb shows in-frame clones only, minus some. Counted here are hundreds of thousands of clones, 75% to 90% occurring once; the ten biggest clones make up approximately 1.5%. The sequenced sample consisted of peripheral blood. Receptors were obtained from a woman aged 30 to 39 with active or convalescent COVID-19.

The rearrangement joins TRBV28 to TRBJ2-7; D possibly corresponds to TRBD2 (6 bases). This CDR3 has 13 amino acids. Trimming cost V 6 bases and J 7 bases, with 16 bases left between them. Germline CDR1 MDHEN, CDR2 SYDVKM. This CDR3 reads CASSPPGDEEQYF. CDR3 coding DNA: TGTGCCAGCAGCCCACCGGGGGACGAAGAGCAGTACTTC.

This chain links TRBV10-3 with TRBJ1-2, with D perhaps TRBD1 (5 bases). V was shortened by 8 bases and J by 0 bases, with 13 bases between the two germline ends. From germline, CDR1 is ENHRY and CDR2 SYGVKD. This CDR3 has 14 amino acids. This CDR3 reads CAILGAGANYGYTF. The DNA of the CDR3 is TGTGCCATCTTAGGGGCCGGAGCTAACTATGGCTACACCTTC.

The chain couples TRBV27 to TRBJ1-6; D is uncertain. The CDR3 extends over 17 amino acids. Germline V gene data show CDR1 as MNHEY and CDR2 as SMNVEV (reference sequence). V gave up 2 bases and J gave up 5 bases, with 16 bases separating them. CDR3 bases: TGTGCCAGCAGTTTACCCTCACGGGGTGGAGATAATTCACCCCTCCACTTT. Encoded protein: CASSLPSRGGDNSPLHF.

In its sample, this clone was seen once. The chain combines TRBV20-1 with TRBJ2-3; 9 bases align to TRBD2. V lost 3 bases, J lost 0 bases, and 4 bases stayed unmatched. The CDR3 has 15 residues. The V gene's germline CDR1 is DFQATT and CDR2 SNEGSKA (reference sequence). CDR3 nucleotides: TGCAGTGCTAGTCTAGCGGGATATAGCACAGATACGCAGTATTTT. Protein product: CSASLAGYSTDTQYF.

The J gene is TRBJ1-3, the V gene TRBV28; possible D gene TRBD1, 5 bases. This CDR3 comprises 16 residues. Germline V gene data show CDR1 as MDHEN and CDR2 as SYDVKM. V lost 6 bases and J 0 bases, leaving 15 bases between the germline ends. The CDR3 loop is CASRGQGLHSGNTIYF. The CDR3 DNA follows: TGTGCCAGCAGGGGTCAGGGACTTCACTCTGGAAACACCATATATTTT.

This chain joins TRBV2 and TRBJ2-1; D is possibly TRBD2 (7 bases). There are 16 residues in the CDR3. V lost 3 bases to trimming and J lost 0 bases, with 12 bases between them. Looked up from germline, CDR1 is SNHLY and CDR2 is FYNNEI. CDR3 DNA sequence: TGTGCCAGCAGTGATTTAGGGGGGGGCTCCTACAATGAGCAGTTCTTC. It codes for CASSDLGGGSYNEQFF.

The chain is built from TRBV7-8 and TRBJ2-5, with a tentative D call TRBD2 (6 bases). The CDR3 runs to 17 residues. Germline CDR1 reads SGHVS; CDR2 reads FQNEAQ. The V gene lost 3 bases and the J gene lost 2 bases, with 19 bases spanning the gap. The CDR3 loop reads CASSFPPWRALQETQYF. CDR3 sequence (DNA): TGTGCCAGCAGCTTCCCCCCCTGGAGGGCTTTACAAGAGACCCAGTACTTC.

V usage is TRBV18 and J usage is TRBJ2-1; 8 bases agree with TRBD2. The CDR3 runs to 17 residues. V dropped 3 bases and J dropped 4; count of bases not matched to a gene: 11. CDR1 is KGHSH, CDR2 LQKENI, per germline. The DNA of the CDR3 is TGTGCCAGCTCACCCAAATCGGGTAGCGGGAATTACAATGAGCAGTTCTTC. Protein: CASSPKSGSGNYNEQFF.

This chain uses TRBV6-2 or TRBV6-3 with TRBJ2-2; the match to TRBD2 covers 10 bases. Germline lookup yields CDR1 MNHEY and CDR2 SVGEGT. This CDR3 spans 17 amino acids. V dropped 2 bases and J dropped 1; count of bases not matched to a gene: 4. CDR3 bases: TGTGCCAGCAGTTACACACCTAGCGGGGGGAACACCGGGGAGCTGTTTTTT. It is translated as CASSYTPSGGNTGELFF.

The rearrangement links TRBV4-1 to TRBJ1-1; 11 bases agree with TRBD1. Germline V gene sequence: CDR1 MGHRA, CDR2 YSYEKL. The CDR3 is 14 residues long. V shed 4 bases, J shed 4 bases, and the junction held 2 bases outside the gene matches. The CDR3 here is CASSPGQGATEAFF. In DNA, the CDR3 is TGCGCCAGCAGCCCCGGACAGGGGGCCACTGAAGCTTTCTTT.

The table lists this clone with a count of one. This chain uses TRBV5-6 with TRBJ2-7, with D unresolved. This CDR3 spans 14 amino acids. V dropped 0 bases and J dropped 3 bases, with 10 bases sitting between them. Germline values: CDR1 SGHDT, CDR2 YYEEEE. The CDR3 protein is CASSLARQIYEQYF. CDR3 coding DNA: TGTGCCAGCAGCTTGGCCAGGCAGATCTACGAGCAGTACTTC.

This chain links TRBV6-6 with TRBJ1-2; TRBD1 might be the D (5 bases). V lost 0 bases to trimming and J lost 1 base, with 12 bases between them. Germline values: CDR1 MNHNY, CDR2 SVGAGI (reference sequence). CDR3 length: 16 residues. CDR3 DNA: TGTGCCAGCAGTTACTCTCAATTACAGGTTAACTATGGCTACACCTTC. Translating gives CASSYSQLQVNYGYTF.

V gene TRBV7-9 combines with J gene TRBJ2-1, with 9 bases aligning to TRBD1. CDR3 length: 14 residues. Germline V lookup: CDR1 SEHNR, CDR2 FQNEAQ (reference sequence). The J segment lost 4 bases and the V segment lost 5 bases, leaving 3 bases of the junction unmatched. The CDR3 reads CASSPGQGYNEQFF. The CDR3 DNA is TGTGCCAGCAGCCCGGGACAGGGATACAATGAGCAGTTCTTC.

V usage is TRBV9 and J usage is TRBJ2-1, with 7 positions matching TRBD2. Trimming at V came to 4 bases and at J to 7 bases, leaving 14 bases not matched to a gene. The CDR3 has 16 residues. Germline CDR1 SGDLS, CDR2 YYNGEE. In DNA form, the CDR3 reads TGTGCCAGCAGCCCCGCCTTCGGCGGGAGCTGGAATGAGCAGTTCTTC. Its translation is CASSPAFGGSWNEQFF. The full variable domain, completed using reference TRBV9 and TRBJ2-1, is DSGVTQTPKHLITATGQRVTLRCSPRSGDLSVYWYQQSLDQGLQFLIQYYNGEERAKGNILERFSAQQFPDLHSELNLSSLELGDSALYFCASSPAFGGSWNEQFFGPGTRLTVL.

The rearrangement links TRBV5-6 to TRBJ1-2; possible D gene TRBD1, 5 bases. CDR1 and CDR2 from the germline V gene are SGHDT and YYEEEE. V shed 4 bases and J shed 2 bases, with 12 bases lying between them. The CDR3 covers 14 residues. The CDR3 loop reads CASSITTDNYGYTF. The CDR3 nucleotides are TGTGCCAGCAGCATTACGACAGACAACTATGGCTACACCTTC.

The rearrangement uses TRBV3-1 (or the pseudogene TRBV3-2) and TRBJ1-3; 7 bases agree with TRBD1. With V trimmed by 4 bases and J by 2 bases, 2 bases remained unmatched. Looked up from germline, CDR1 is LGHDT and CDR2 is YNNKEL (reference sequence). This CDR3 comprises 14 residues. The DNA for the CDR3 is TGTGCCAGCAGCCCCGGGACAGCTGGAAACACCATATATTTT. It yields the protein CASSPGTAGNTIYF.

The chain links TRBV4-1 to TRBJ1-1; TRBD1 agrees at 7 bases. V was pared by 1 base and J by 2 bases, with 7 bases of the junction left unmatched. This CDR3 has 16 amino acids. Germline lookup yields CDR1 MGHRA and CDR2 YSYEKL. As DNA, the CDR3 is TGCGCCAGCAGCCAAGGGCAACAGGGGACAAACACTGAAGCTTTCTTT. The encoded protein is CASSQGQQGTNTEAFF.

J is TRBJ1-2 and V is TRBV7-9; no reliable D call. V shed 3 bases and J shed 7 bases, with 12 bases lying between them. CDR3 length: 13 amino acids. Looked up from germline, CDR1 is SEHNR and CDR2 is FQNEAQ (reference sequence). The CDR3 sequence: CASSLEGEGGYTF. The CDR3, as DNA: TGTGCCAGCAGCTTGGAGGGAGAAGGTGGCTACACCTTC.

The CDR3 sequence: CASSEALETQYF. The CDR3, as DNA: TGTGCCAGCAGTGAGGCCCTCGAGACCCAGTACTTC. The gene calls are TRBV25-1 and TRBJ2-5; D not resolved. The V end was cut by 3 bases, the J end by 5 bases, with 7 bases between. Germline V gene sequence: CDR1 MGHDK, CDR2 SYGVNS. This CDR3 has 12 amino acids.

This chain connects TRBV4-1 to TRBJ2-7; possible D gene TRBD1, 6 bases. This CDR3 has 17 amino acids. CDR1 is MGHRA, CDR2 YSYEKL, per germline. V lost 4 bases to trimming and J lost 3 bases, with 22 bases between them. CDR3 sequence reads: CASSRTPGETAGYEQYF. The CDR3 coding sequence is TGCGCCAGCAGCCGGACCCCAGGGGAGACAGCTGGCTACGAGCAGTACTTC.

V usage is TRBV6-5 and J usage is TRBJ1-5; D is unclear. V lost 6 bases to trimming and J lost 0 bases, with 9 bases between them. Germline values: CDR1 MNHEY, CDR2 SVGAGI. The CDR3 loop spans 14 amino acids. CDR3 sequence: CASREVDSNQPQHF. The CDR3 DNA follows: TGTGCCAGCAGGGAGGTGGATAGCAATCAGCCCCAGCATTTT.

This clone was counted once. The J gene is TRBJ1-2, the V gene TRBV6-6, with 10 bases matching TRBD1. The germline V gene encodes CDR1 MNHNY and CDR2 SVGAGI (reference sequence). The CDR3 loop spans 13 amino acids. After removal of 6 bases from V and 6 bases from J, the junction contained 4 bases not matched to a gene. The CDR3 sequence is CASRFGTGDGYTF. The CDR3 DNA reads TGTGCCAGCAGATTCGGGACAGGGGATGGCTACACCTTC.

The chain couples TRBV23-1 to TRBJ2-2; 10 bases agree with TRBD1. TRBV23-1 is known as an ORF, though its function is uncertain. V lost 4 bases to trimming and J lost 0 bases; unmatched junction nucleotides: 5. The CDR3 is 17 amino acids. In DNA form, the CDR3 reads TGCGCCAGCAGTCTTCGGGACAGGGGAACGAACACCGGGGAGCTGTTTTTT. It yields the protein CASSLRDRGTNTGELFF.

This clone was counted only a few times. V and J are TRBV25-1 and TRBJ2-7; TRBD2 agrees at 9 bases. The trim removed 3 bases at V and 2 bases at J, leaving 5 bases unmatched. The germline V gene has CDR1 MGHDK and CDR2 SYGVNS. The length of the CDR3 is 15 residues. The CDR3 nucleotides read TGTGCCAGCAGTGACGCGGGAGGGGAGACCTACGAGCAGTACTTC. It translates to CASSDAGGETYEQYF.

The rearrangement joins TRBV2 to TRBJ1-5; D may be TRBD1 (5 bases). Germline V gene lookup returns CDR1 SNHLY and CDR2 FYNNEI. The CDR3 has 16 amino acids. V was shortened by 7 bases and J by 0 bases, with 16 bases between the two germline ends. CDR3 DNA: TGTGCCAGCACGGGGGAGGGTTGGGATAGCAATCAGCCCCAGCATTTT. Translated: CASTGEGWDSNQPQHF.

The chain recombines TRBV7-2 with TRBJ2-1; D is possibly TRBD2 (5 bases). Trimming took 1 base from V and 10 from J, leaving 20 bases between them. CDR1 and CDR2 from the germline V gene are SGHTA and FQGNSA. CDR3 length: 16 residues. The DNA of the CDR3 is TGTGCCAGCAGCTTAGAGGTCTCGGGCGGGTTTCGGGAGCAGTTCTTC. Its protein is CASSLEVSGGFREQFF.

This clone appeared a few times. The CDR3 region is CASSSVGNQPQHF. The CDR3 nucleotides read TGTGCCAGCAGTTCGGTTGGCAATCAGCCCCAGCATTTT. This sequence joins TRBV12-3 or TRBV12-4 and TRBJ1-5; D uncertain. CDR3 size: 13 residues. The ends were cut back, 4 bases at V and 2 bases at J, with 6 bases in the middle.

The V and J genes are TRBV5-1 and TRBJ1-4; D is ambiguous. The CDR3 contains 14 residues. Germline lookup yields CDR1 SGHRS and CDR2 YFSETQ. V was trimmed by 0 bases and J by 8 bases, leaving 11 bases between them. In DNA form, the CDR3 reads TGCGCCAGCAGCTTGGGAACCTGGGAGGAAAAACTGTTTTTT. Protein sequence: CASSLGTWEEKLFF.

The V call is TRBV19, the J call TRBJ2-3; no clear D. Trimming cost V 10 bases and J 4 bases, with 18 bases left between them. Germline V CDR1 and CDR2: LNHDA, SQIVND (reference sequence). The CDR3 consists of 14 residues. CDR3 bases: TGTGCCACTTCAAGATCCAGGAAGGCAGATACGCAGTATTTT. It codes for CATSRSRKADTQYF.

This chain uses TRBV2 with TRBJ1-2, with 8 bases fitting TRBD1. There are 15 residues in the CDR3. Germline V CDR1 and CDR2: SNHLY, FYNNEI. V trimming: 5 bases; J trimming: 2 bases; junction bases outside the gene matches: 7. CDR3 residues: CASSTRQGLNYGYTF. The CDR3 DNA is TGTGCCAGCAGTACGAGACAGGGGTTAAACTATGGCTACACCTTC.

The table lists this clone with a few counts. The chain has TRBV5-4 and TRBJ1-1; D remains unclear. CDR1 and CDR2 from the germline V gene are SGHNT and YYREEE (reference sequence). The CDR3 runs 14 residues. V lost 0 bases to trimming and J lost 7 bases, with 13 bases between them. CDR3 sequence reads: CASSLERIAGEAFF. Written as DNA, the CDR3 is TGTGCCAGCAGCTTGGAAAGGATAGCGGGTGAAGCTTTCTTT.